This T cell receptor (beta chain) was obtained from a study of cytotoxic CD8 clonotypes in ibrutinib-treated CLL. About the study: Timing of response sample collection was a median roughly twelve months after treatment start, with a range of 6 to 36. Points from the study as a whole: Clonality went up at the time of ibrutinib response, stayed stable in sustained remission, and later dropped back toward its baseline level at progression.

The intended depth for sequencing was 1 in 200,000 to 1 in 1 million T cells. Using immunoSEQ multiplex PCR, the repertoire was profiled, and TCRdb retains in-frame clones only, with some absent. The table has over 95,000 clones, roughly 57% seen once. As to this clone: What it binds is unknown.

V lost 4 bases to trimming and J lost 5 bases, with 12 bases between them. The CDR3 is 14 amino acids. Germline CDR1 SGHTA, CDR2 FQGNSA. The input for sequencing was PBMCs, taken after 24 months of ibrutinib treatment. The TCR was taken from a human donor with chronic lymphocytic leukemia. The chain joins TRBV7-2 to TRBJ1-5; D gene ambiguous. This chain's CDR3 is CASSSARLDQPQHF. The CDR3 region has the DNA TGTGCCAGCAGCTCCGCTAGGTTAGATCAGCCCCAGCATTTT.